Following are 25 T cell receptor beta chains from one sample sequenced in a study of blood T cell repertoires in COVID-19. The data were produced by immunoSEQ multiplex PCR, yet TCRdb's version contains in-frame clones alone and is incomplete. This sample carries over 200,000 clones, approximately 83% of them seen once, and the ten largest clones take 2.5% to 3%. The sequencing input was peripheral blood. These receptors were collected from a woman aged 40 to 50 with active or convalescent COVID-19.

V gene TRBV7-6 combines with J gene TRBJ2-6; maybe TRBD2 (5 bases). Germline CDR1 and CDR2: SGHVS and FNYEAQ. The V end was cut by 5 bases, the J end by 2 bases, with 13 bases between. The CDR3 loop spans 16 amino acids. The CDR3 reads CASSQPLGAGANVLTF. DNA for the CDR3: TGTGCCAGCAGCCAACCCCTCGGGGCTGGGGCCAACGTCCTGACTTTC.

The V gene is TRBV4-1, the J gene TRBJ1-2; the match to TRBD1 covers 10 bases. Germline V gene sequence: CDR1 MGHRA, CDR2 YSYEKL. The trim removed 2 bases at V and 4 bases at J, leaving 7 bases unmatched. CDR3 length: 16 amino acids. The CDR3 loop is CASSQPDRGRTYGYTF. DNA of the CDR3: TGCGCCAGCAGCCAACCCGACAGGGGGCGAACCTATGGCTACACCTTC.

V and J are TRBV11-3 and TRBJ1-1; TRBD1 might be the D (6 bases). This CDR3 spans 14 amino acids. Trimming shortened V by 3 bases and J by 5 bases, and 13 bases separated the two germline ends. Germline CDR1 SGHNT, CDR2 YENEEA. The chain's CDR3 is CASSFLTGGTEAFF. The CDR3 coding sequence is TGTGCCAGCAGCTTTCTGACAGGAGGAACTGAAGCTTTCTTT.

This chain connects TRBV10-3 to TRBJ1-1; D not certain. CDR3 size: 14 residues. The V gene's germline CDR1 is ENHRY and CDR2 SYGVKD. Trimming removed 5 bases from V and 7 bases from J, with 17 bases in between. CDR3 nucleotides: TGTGCCATCAGTAATGAGTACAGTGAACGTGAAGCTTTCTTT. Its translation is CAISNEYSEREAFF.

The chain has TRBV5-1 and TRBJ2-1, with 12 bases matching TRBD2. Germline-derived CDR1 and CDR2 are SGHRS and YFSETQ. The CDR3 is made up of 15 amino acids. Unmatched junction bases numbered 3, after V lost 2 bases and J lost 6 bases. The CDR3 DNA sequence: TGCGCCAGCAGCTTACTAGCGGGAGGAACCAATGAGCAGTTCTTC. Protein sequence: CASSLLAGGTNEQFF.

V usage is TRBV9 and J usage is TRBJ2-2; 11 bases match TRBD1. The CDR3 is 16 residues long. Germline lookup yields CDR1 SGDLS and CDR2 YYNGEE. Germline trimming cut 0 bases from V and 7 bases from J; bases unmatched to any gene: 5. The CDR3 DNA is TGTGCCAGCAGCGTAGTTTCGGACAGGGGGCGCGGGGAGCTGTTTTTT. It is translated as CASSVVSDRGRGELFF.

The chain combines TRBV15 with TRBJ1-2, with D possibly being TRBD1 (6 bases). V lost 0 bases, J lost 2 bases, and 16 bases lay in between. Germline V lookup: CDR1 LNHNV, CDR2 YYDKDF (reference sequence). The CDR3 runs to 17 residues. As DNA, the CDR3 is TGTGCCACCAGCAGAGATCAGTGGGGGCTGGGGAACTATGGCTACACCTTC. Protein sequence: CATSRDQWGLGNYGYTF.

The chain carries TRBV9 and TRBJ2-7; tentative D call: TRBD2 (6 bases). Germline assignment: CDR1 SGDLS and CDR2 YYNGEE. The CDR3 consists of 14 residues. Trimming took off 4 bases at V and 4 bases at J, with 15 bases between the two ends. Here the CDR3 DNA reads TGTGCCAGCAGCCCATACGGCGCGGGGTACGAGCAGTACTTC. Translating it yields CASSPYGAGYEQYF.

The rearrangement joins TRBV4-2 to TRBJ1-5, with D possibly matching TRBD1 (6 bases). This CDR3 comprises 18 residues. The germline V gene encodes CDR1 LGHNA and CDR2 YNFKEQ. V lost 1 base, J lost 7 bases, and 23 bases lay in between. The CDR3 nucleotides read TGTGCCAGCAGCCAAGGGGGCCTTGTAGGGGGTGGCGGGCAGCCCCAGCATTTT. Translation gives CASSQGGLVGGGGQPQHF.

This CDR3 reads CASSMGQPDQPQHF. CDR3 nucleotide sequence: TGTGCCAGCAGCATGGGACAGCCCGATCAGCCCCAGCATTTT. This rearrangement joins TRBV2 to TRBJ1-5; the match to TRBD1 covers 7 bases. V lost 6 bases and J lost 5; bases outside the gene matches: 7. The CDR3 extends over 14 amino acids. CDR1 SNHLY and CDR2 FYNNEI come from the germline V gene.

This clone was detected many times. This rearrangement joins TRBV5-1 to TRBJ2-7; 10 bases are shared with TRBD1. The CDR3 runs to 17 residues. After removal of 1 base from V and 3 bases from J, the junction contained 10 bases not matched to a gene. CDR1 and CDR2 (germline): SGHRS, YFSETQ. Here the CDR3 DNA reads TGCGCCAGCAGCTTGAATATCGGGGGACAGGGGAGCTACGAGCAGTACTTC. It yields the protein CASSLNIGGQGSYEQYF.

The V gene is TRBV4-1, the J gene TRBJ1-5; D is perhaps TRBD1 (6 bases). This CDR3 spans 15 amino acids. The V gene lost 1 base and the J gene lost 8 bases, with 15 bases spanning the gap. Germline lookup yields CDR1 MGHRA and CDR2 YSYEKL. CDR3 DNA: TGCGCCAGCAGCCAAGGGGCCAGGGGTGGTGAGCCCCAGCATTTT. It translates to CASSQGARGGEPQHF.

J is TRBJ1-5 and V is TRBV12-5, with a possible D match to TRBD1 (6 bases). The CDR3 runs 17 residues. Germline assignment: CDR1 LGHNT and CDR2 FRNRAP. V was trimmed by 1 base and J by 6 bases, leaving 19 bases between them. Here the CDR3 reads CASGLAGDVGERQPQHF. The CDR3 DNA is TGTGCTAGTGGTTTGGCAGGGGATGTGGGCGAGCGTCAGCCCCAGCATTTT.

The CDR3 nucleotides read TGCGCCAGCAGCCGGGACAGCGCCTCTGGAAACACCATATATTTT. Its translation is CASSRDSASGNTIYF. This chain uses TRBV5-1 with TRBJ1-3; 7 positions match TRBD1. This CDR3 spans 15 amino acids. Germline assignment: CDR1 SGHRS and CDR2 YFSETQ. Germline trimming cut 4 bases from V and 0 bases from J; bases unmatched to any gene: 4.

This clone was observed once. The chain employs TRBV7-2 and TRBJ2-1; 7 bases agree with TRBD2. The trim removed 3 bases at V and 4 bases at J, leaving 6 bases unmatched. CDR3 length: 15 residues. Looked up from germline, CDR1 is SGHTA and CDR2 is FQGNSA. Here the CDR3 DNA reads TGTGCCAGCAGCTTGGGACTACCCATTTACAATGAGCAGTTCTTC. This sequence encodes CASSLGLPIYNEQFF.

CDR3 DNA sequence: TGTGCCACTGGGGCGGCCACCTACGAGCAGTACTTC. It specifies CATGAATYEQYF. The genes are TRBV11-3 and TRBJ2-7; TRBD1 is a possible D gene (5 bases). This CDR3 comprises 12 residues. Germline V lookup: CDR1 SGHNT, CDR2 YENEEA. V was pared by 10 bases and J by 2 bases, with 12 bases between.

The DNA of the CDR3 is TGTTCTGAGCGGGAGGTTAACTACGAGCAGTACTTC. Protein product: CSEREVNYEQYF. The chain has TRBV21-1 and TRBJ2-7; the table's D call, TRBD2, was not checked against the DNA. TRBV21-1 is noted as a pseudogene. This CDR3 comprises 12 residues.

The V call is TRBV7-9, the J call TRBJ2-7; weak D call: TRBD1 (6 bases). The CDR3 covers 12 residues. The V gene lost 4 bases and the J gene lost 7 bases, with 11 bases spanning the gap. Germline CDR1 SEHNR, CDR2 FQNEAQ (reference sequence). The CDR3 loop reads CASSSQGWEQYF. CDR3 bases: TGTGCCAGCAGCTCACAGGGATGGGAGCAGTACTTC.

This chain links TRBV6-1 with TRBJ1-2; no clear D gene. V was pared by 3 bases and J by 8 bases, with 16 bases between. The CDR3 totals 14 residues. The V gene's germline CDR1 is MNHNS and CDR2 SASEGT. The CDR3 sequence is CASSEGDEGRGYTF. The CDR3 nucleotides read TGTGCCAGCAGTGAGGGAGATGAAGGGAGAGGCTACACCTTC.

The chain carries TRBV30 and TRBJ1-5; 10 bases align to TRBD1. From germline, CDR1 is GTSNPN and CDR2 SVGIG (reference sequence). Trimming at V came to 5 bases and at J to 4 bases, leaving 5 bases not matched to a gene. This CDR3 is built from 14 residues. CDR3 sequence: CAWAGTGANQPQHF. CDR3 DNA: TGTGCCTGGGCCGGGACAGGGGCTAATCAGCCCCAGCATTTT. Using reference TRBV30 and TRBJ1-5 for the parts outside the CDR3, the full variable domain is SQTIHQWPATLVQPVGSPLSLECTVEGTSNPNLYWYRQAAGRGLQLLFYSVGIGQISSEVPQNLSASRPQDRQFILSSKKLLLSDSGFYLCAWAGTGANQPQHFGDGTRLSIL.

The V gene is TRBV10-2, the J gene TRBJ2-7; D remains ambiguous. CDR1 WSHSY and CDR2 SAAADI come from the germline V gene. This CDR3 is built from 11 residues. V gave up 7 bases and J gave up 7 bases, with 11 bases separating them. The DNA of the CDR3 is TGCGCCAGCACGCATCTCGGGGAGCAGTACTTC. Translating gives CASTHLGEQYF.

The chain uses TRBV19 and TRBJ1-2; D is perhaps TRBD1 (5 bases). Germline loops: CDR1 LNHDA, CDR2 SQIVND (reference sequence). This CDR3 is built from 16 residues. The germline V and J ends were trimmed by 6 bases and 4 bases, with 21 bases remaining between them. The DNA of the CDR3 is TGTGCCAGTAGCCCCCTGGCCCCAACAGGAACCTATGGCTACACCTTC. This gives the protein CASSPLAPTGTYGYTF. Combining the CDR3 with reference TRBV19 and TRBJ1-2 gives the whole variable domain DGGITQSPKYLFRKEGQNVTLSCEQNLNHDAMYWYRQDPGQGLRLIYYSQIVNDFQKGDIAEGYSVSREKKESFPLTVTSAQKNPTAFYLCASSPLAPTGTYGYTFGSGTRLTVV.

The rearrangement uses TRBV7-2 and TRBJ2-7, with TRBD2 matching 9 bases. Trimming removed 4 bases from V and 6 bases from J; junction bases left unmatched: 7. Germline V CDR1 and CDR2: SGHTA, FQGNSA. There are 14 residues in the CDR3. This CDR3 is CASSWRGGRIEQYF. CDR3 DNA sequence: TGTGCCAGCAGCTGGCGGGGGGGCAGGATCGAGCAGTACTTC.

The V and J genes are TRBV27 and TRBJ1-2, with 9 bases lining up with TRBD1. This CDR3 contains 15 residues. V dropped 5 bases and J dropped 6; count of bases not matched to a gene: 10. The germline CDR1 and CDR2 sequences are MNHEY and SMNVEV (reference sequence). CDR3 protein: CASSPWTGELDGYTF. The CDR3 DNA reads TGTGCCAGCAGTCCCTGGACAGGGGAGCTGGATGGCTACACCTTC.

This clone appeared a single time. V usage is TRBV28 and J usage is TRBJ1-1; tentative D call: TRBD1 (6 bases). CDR3 length: 13 residues. V was shortened by 6 bases and J by 1 base, with 9 bases between the two germline ends. Germline V gene data show CDR1 as MDHEN and CDR2 as SYDVKM. In nucleotides, the CDR3 is TGTGCCAGCAGCCAGGGACAGAACACTGAAGCTTTCTTT. Protein sequence: CASSQGQNTEAFF.